This is a list of T cell receptor beta chains from one sample in a study of T cell repertoires in cytomegalovirus infection. Their target antigens are unknown. TCRdb analysed the reads with MiXCR anew, one entry per CDR3 protein. The sample yields tens of thousands of distinct CDR3 sequences, about 44% seen once. Sequenced here: CD8+ T cells from cultured PBMCs, sampled from culture after CMV antigen stimulation. The receptor set was obtained from a human donor in good health (CMV status not recorded). Some clones in this sample may be carry-over from other donors' samples. The CDR3 runs from the conserved cysteine through the conserved F or W. Each record gives: J gene, clone size, V gene, D gene, CDR3 DNA, CDR3 protein. The D gene is left open where the match is weak. Only some rows state a clone size, as once, few, many or a class for expanded clones.

>TRBJ2-7|.|TRBV11-1|.
TGTGCCAGCAGCTTAGGGAGGGTGAACGAGCAGTACTTC
CASSLGRVNEQYF
>TRBJ2-7|.|TRBV6-1|TRBD1
TGTGCCAGCAGGATGGGTGCAGGGGGCGGCTACGAGCAGTACTTC
CASRMGAGGGYEQYF
>TRBJ2-4|.|TRBV15|.
TGTGCCACCAGCAGAGTCGGGTCCTCGGCAGACATTCAGTACTTC
CATSRVGSSADIQYF
>TRBJ1-1|.|TRBV27|.
TGTGCCAGCAGAACAACAGGGTTAGGGGTGAACACTGAAGCTTTCTTT
CASRTTGLGVNTEAFF
>TRBJ1-1|.|TRBV5-1|.
TGCGCCAGCAGCTTTAAACAGGGATTATACACTGAAGCTTTCTTT
CASSFKQGLYTEAFF
>TRBJ1-3|few|TRBV7-6|TRBD1
TGTGCCAGCAGCAACCTGGACAGGGAGCTAGACACCATATATTTT
CASSNLDRELDTIYF
>TRBJ1-2|few|TRBV7-3|.
TGTGCCAGCAGCTTAAGACCTGGCTACACCTTC
CASSLRPGYTF
>TRBJ2-1|.|TRBV7-3|TRBD2
TGTGCCAGCAGCTTAACGGGCCTAGCGGGGTGGGATGAGCAGTTCTTC
CASSLTGLAGWDEQFF
>TRBJ2-5|.|TRBV2|TRBD2
TGTGCCAGCACCCCCCAGTCGACTAGCGGGGAGACCCAGTACTTC
CASTPQSTSGETQYF
>TRBJ1-1|.|TRBV10-3|.
TGTGCCATCAGTGAACCCCTGAACACTGAAGCTTTCTTT
CAISEPLNTEAFF
>TRBJ2-1|few|TRBV7-9|TRBD2
TGTGCCAGCACCAGCGGGAGGGCCGGGGGTGAGCAGTTCTTC
CASTSGRAGGEQFF
>TRBJ2-4|once|TRBV7-9|TRBD2
TGTGCCAGCAGCTCCTTACTAGCGGAGAACCCTCACATTCAGTACTTC
CASSSLLAENPHIQYF
>TRBJ1-4|few|TRBV6-5|.
TGTGCCAGCAGGGGAGGGGCGACTAATGAAAAACTGTTTTTT
CASRGGATNEKLFF
>TRBJ1-1|.|TRBV6-1|.
TGTGCCAGCAGTGAAAGGGACGACGCTGAAGCTTTCTTT
CASSERDDAEAFF
>TRBJ2-5|.|TRBV24-1|.
TGTGCCACCAGTGCCACAGACGAGGAGACCCAGTACTTC
CATSATDEETQYF
>TRBJ2-1|.|TRBV7-8|TRBD2
TGTGCCAGCAGCCCCAGGGCAGCGGGGGGTGGCAATGAGCAGTTCTTC
CASSPRAAGGGNEQFF
>TRBJ2-1|few|TRBV7-3|TRBD2
TGTGCCAGCAGCTTTGGCCTAGCGGGGCACAATGAGCAGTTCTTC
CASSFGLAGHNEQFF
>TRBJ2-7|.|TRBV6-1|.
TGTGCCAGCAGTTACACCTCCTACGAGCAGTACTTC
CASSYTSYEQYF
>TRBJ1-4|few|TRBV7-8|TRBD1
TGTGCCAGCAGCCCTAGGGGAGGACAGGGGAGGTTTAAACTGTTTTTT
CASSPRGGQGRFKLFF
>TRBJ1-5|.|TRBV6-2/TRBV6-3|TRBD1
TGTGCCAGCGTCCCGGGACAGGGCACTCAGCCCCAGCATTTT
CASVPGQGTQPQHF
>TRBJ2-6|.|TRBV6-6|TRBD2
TGTGCCAGCAGTTCCGGGACTAGCGGGAGGGCCCGTGGGGCCAACGTCCTGACTTTC
CASSSGTSGRARGANVLTF
>TRBJ2-2|.|TRBV7-8|TRBD1
TGTGCCAGCAGCTCCCTCCGGGACAGAACGGACACCGGGGAGCTGTTTTTT
CASSSLRDRTDTGELFF